The 23 T cell receptor beta chains below were found in one sample sequenced in a study of OX40 agonist ivuxolimab in advanced cancers. The assay was immunoSEQ multiplex PCR, and TCRdb's table has in-frame clones only and misses some. The profile shows around 28,000 clones, about 90% of them singletons. Sequenced material: CD4+ or CD8+ T cells sorted from blood, taken in a trial of the OX40 agonist ivuxolimab. The receptors were gathered from an adult with an advanced solid tumor such as melanoma, head and neck, liver or kidney cancer.

The chain is built from TRBV9 and TRBJ2-3, with TRBD1 identical over 7 bases. This CDR3 has 15 amino acids. V trimming: 3 bases; J trimming: 1 base; junction bases outside the gene matches: 5. Germline CDR1 reads SGDLS; CDR2 reads YYNGEE. CDR3: CASSETGYGTDTQYF. CDR3 nucleotides: TGTGCCAGCAGCGAGACAGGGTATGGCACAGATACGCAGTATTTT.

V usage is TRBV4-1 and J usage is TRBJ2-5, with 11 bases lining up with TRBD2. J gave up 3 bases and V 3 bases, and 0 bases lay outside the gene matches. Germline loops: CDR1 MGHRA, CDR2 YSYEKL. The CDR3 covers 14 residues. The CDR3 region is CASSQTSGKETQYF. The CDR3 nucleotides are TGCGCCAGCAGCCAGACTAGCGGGAAAGAGACCCAGTACTTC.

In its sample, this clone was seen a few times. V is TRBV19 and J is TRBJ1-1; D call uncertain. Germline lookup yields CDR1 LNHDA and CDR2 SQIVND (reference sequence). The ends were cut back, 5 bases at V and 7 bases at J, with 11 bases in the middle. CDR3 size: 12 residues. DNA for the CDR3: TGTGCCAGTAGTGAGTCGTTCCTTGAAGCTTTCTTT. Its protein is CASSESFLEAFF.

This clone was seen more than once but under ten times. The chain joins TRBV6-1 to TRBJ2-7; 7 bases agree with TRBD1. The CDR3 runs 13 residues. Germline CDR1 MNHNS, CDR2 SASEGT. Trimming cost V 4 bases and J 1 base; bases outside gene matches: 1. In DNA, the CDR3 is TGTGCCAGCAGTGTGACAGGGTCCTACGAGCAGTACTTC. This encodes CASSVTGSYEQYF.

This chain uses TRBV4-2 with TRBJ1-5; D is possibly TRBD1 (5 bases). This CDR3 region has 16 residues. Germline V gene data show CDR1 as LGHNA and CDR2 as YNFKEQ. V was clipped by 0 bases and J by 2 bases, with 11 bases between them. The CDR3 nucleotides read TGTGCCAGCAGCCAAGATGGGGGTTTCGGCAATCAGCCCCAGCATTTT. Protein: CASSQDGGFGNQPQHF.

As concerns this clone: The same CDR3 can be traced to other DNA sequences in this sample. This rearrangement joins TRBV19 to TRBJ1-1; D remains unclear. Germline V gene lookup returns CDR1 LNHDA and CDR2 SQIVND (reference sequence). The CDR3 length is 13 residues. Trimming removed 1 base at V and 2 bases at J, with 5 bases between. This chain's CDR3 is CASSIGVNTEAFF. CDR3 nucleotide sequence: TGTGCCAGTAGTATAGGGGTTAACACTGAAGCTTTCTTT.

This clone was seen a few times. The J gene is TRBJ1-5, the V gene TRBV5-1; the D is unclear. CDR3 size: 13 residues. V was clipped by 4 bases and J by 4 bases, with 9 bases between them. Germline values: CDR1 SGHRS, CDR2 YFSETQ. The CDR3 DNA reads TGCGCCAGCAGCGAGGGTGTAAATCAGCCCCAGCATTTT. Its protein is CASSEGVNQPQHF.

V and J are TRBV9 and TRBJ2-1; no reliable D call. There are 15 residues in the CDR3. The V end was cut by 0 bases, the J end by 6 bases, with 13 bases between. Germline V gives CDR1 SGDLS, CDR2 YYNGEE. Here the CDR3 reads CASSVARSLGNEQFF. The CDR3 DNA reads TGTGCCAGCAGCGTAGCGCGGAGCTTAGGCAATGAGCAGTTCTTC.

The chain employs TRBV30 and TRBJ1-5; 9 nucleotides agree with TRBD1. This CDR3 region has 15 residues. In germline, CDR1 is GTSNPN, CDR2 SVGIG (reference sequence). V gave up 0 bases and J gave up 5 bases; unmatched junction bases: 5. CDR3 protein: CAWSVRDRADQPQHF. CDR3 nucleotide sequence: TGTGCCTGGAGTGTACGGGACAGGGCGGATCAGCCCCAGCATTTT. Filled out from reference TRBV30 and TRBJ1-5, the complete variable domain reads SQTIHQWPATLVQPVGSPLSLECTVEGTSNPNLYWYRQAAGRGLQLLFYSVGIGQISSEVPQNLSASRPQDRQFILSSKKLLLSDSGFYLCAWSVRDRADQPQHFGDGTRLSIL.

This chain joins TRBV2 and TRBJ2-3; D gene uncertain. CDR3 length: 16 amino acids. V lost 7 bases to trimming and J lost 3 bases, with 20 bases between them. From germline, CDR1 is SNHLY and CDR2 FYNNEI. The CDR3: CASIVPQTQNTDTQYF. CDR3 in DNA: TGTGCCAGCATCGTACCACAAACCCAAAATACAGATACGCAGTATTTT. The whole variable domain, remainder taken from reference TRBV2 and TRBJ2-3, is EPEVTQTPSHQVTQMGQEVILRCVPISNHLYFYWYRQILGQKVEFLVSFYNNEISEKSEIFDDQFSVERPDGSNFTLKIRSTKLEDSAMYFCASIVPQTQNTDTQYFGPGTRLTVL.

This clone is a singleton in its sample. The rearrangement joins TRBV6-6 to TRBJ2-7; 7 nucleotides line up with TRBD1. Germline CDR1 reads MNHNY; CDR2 reads SVGAGI (reference sequence). Trimming cost V 4 bases and J 1 base; bases outside gene matches: 7. This CDR3 has 15 amino acids. The CDR3 DNA reads as TGTGCCAGCAGTTCTACGACAGGGATGTCCTACGAGCAGTACTTC. Translation: CASSSTTGMSYEQYF.

The chain links TRBV2 to TRBJ2-1; 9 bases align to TRBD2. CDR1 and CDR2 (germline): SNHLY, FYNNEI. The CDR3 is 15 amino acids. J lost 0 bases, V lost 6 bases, and 3 bases had no gene match. CDR3: CASSLSGSSYNEQFF. The DNA of the CDR3 is TGTGCCAGCAGCCTTAGCGGGAGCTCCTACAATGAGCAGTTCTTC.

This CDR3 is CASSPREYTGELFF. The CDR3 nucleotides read TGCGCCAGCAGCCCCCGGGAGTACACCGGGGAGCTGTTTTTT. V and J are TRBV4-3 and TRBJ2-2, with D possibly TRBD2 on 6 matching bases. Germline loops: CDR1 LGHNA, CDR2 YSLEER. The CDR3 has 14 amino acids. Trimming removed 4 bases at V and 3 bases at J, with 9 bases between.

This rearrangement joins TRBV5-4 to TRBJ2-7; 15 bases map to TRBD2. The germline V gene encodes CDR1 SGHNT and CDR2 YYREEE (reference sequence). Trimming at V came to 4 bases and at J to 6 bases, leaving 5 bases not matched to a gene. The CDR3 length is 15 residues. CDR3 coding DNA: TGTGCCAGCAGCCAAGGGACTAGCGGGAGGATCGAGCAGTACTTC. Amino acid sequence: CASSQGTSGRIEQYF.

V and J are TRBV5-8 and TRBJ2-5, with D unresolved. The CDR3 consists of 13 residues. Germline CDR1 and CDR2: SGHTS and YDEGEE. V was trimmed by 0 bases and J by 6 bases, leaving 9 bases between them. CDR3 DNA sequence: TGTGCCAGCAGCTTGGAACAGTGGAAGACCCAGTACTTC. It translates to CASSLEQWKTQYF.

V gene TRBV5-6 combines with J gene TRBJ2-7; D is undetermined. The CDR3 length is 15 residues. The ends were cut back, 6 bases at V and 0 bases at J, with 16 bases in the middle. Germline CDR1 is SGHDT and CDR2 is YYEEEE. The CDR3 sequence is CASNEIGQLSYEQYF. The CDR3 DNA follows: TGTGCCAGCAATGAAATTGGGCAGCTCTCCTACGAGCAGTACTTC.

The gene calls are TRBV27 and TRBJ2-7; D is unclear. V was cut by 0 bases and J by 3 bases, with 6 bases left in between. CDR3 length equals 13 residues. Germline V gene lookup returns CDR1 MNHEY and CDR2 SMNVEV (reference sequence). CDR3 bases: TGTGCCAGCAGTTTATCCGCGCACTACGAGCAGTACTTC. Encoded protein: CASSLSAHYEQYF.

This chain joins TRBV5-1 and TRBJ2-1; D remains unclear. Per germline, CDR1 SGHRS and CDR2 YFSETQ. V was trimmed by 1 base and J by 4 bases, leaving 9 bases between them. This CDR3 is built from 14 residues. In nucleotides, the CDR3 is TGCGCCAGCAGCTTGACTCTAGAATACAATGAGCAGTTCTTC. It encodes CASSLTLEYNEQFF. The entire variable domain, with the rest obtained from reference TRBV5-1 and TRBJ2-1, is as follows: KAGVTQTPRYLIKTRGQQVTLSCSPISGHRSVSWYQQTPGQGLQFLFEYFSETQRNKGNFPGRFSGRQFSNSRSEMNVSTLELGDSALYLCASSLTLEYNEQFFGPGTRLTVL.

The chain has TRBV28 and TRBJ2-5; D remains unclear. The CDR3 runs 15 residues. Germline lookup yields CDR1 MDHEN and CDR2 SYDVKM. Trimming cost V 6 bases and J 1 base, with 15 bases left between them. The CDR3 DNA reads as TGTGCCAGCAGGGGTCTCTCGGCGCCCCAAGAGACCCAGTACTTC. Amino acids: CASRGLSAPQETQYF.

V is TRBV4-2 and J is TRBJ2-2, with D uncertain. CDR3 length: 14 amino acids. V was pared by 1 base and J by 5 bases, with 8 bases between. The germline V gene has CDR1 LGHNA and CDR2 YNFKEQ. CDR3 in DNA: TGTGCCAGCAGCCAAGTCGAAGCGACCGGGGAGCTGTTTTTT. Translating gives CASSQVEATGELFF.

This clone was recorded once. The chain combines TRBV5-4 with TRBJ1-5, with unresolved D. Germline values: CDR1 SGHNT, CDR2 YYREEE (reference sequence). The CDR3 loop spans 16 amino acids. Trimming cost V 1 base and J 7 bases, with 18 bases left between them. CDR3 coding DNA: TGTGCCAGCAGCTTGTATGGGGATTCCGTCCTACAGCCCCAGCATTTT. Residues: CASSLYGDSVLQPQHF.

Sample share makes this clone medium-sized. V is TRBV2 and J is TRBJ1-1; TRBD1 might be the D (6 bases). The CDR3 loop spans 14 amino acids. The V gene lost 7 bases and the J gene lost 4 bases, with 16 bases spanning the gap. Germline lookup yields CDR1 SNHLY and CDR2 FYNNEI. CDR3 DNA: TGTGCCAGCACCGAAGGGGGGGTGATCACTGAAGCTTTCTTT. The encoded protein is CASTEGGVITEAFF.

Relative to its sample, this clone is medium-sized. The V and J genes are TRBV19 and TRBJ1-5; D remains unclear. Per the germline V gene, CDR1 is LNHDA and CDR2 is SQIVND (reference sequence). The CDR3 consists of 15 residues. V gave up 6 bases and J gave up 4 bases, with 16 bases separating them. The CDR3 protein is CASSISKLGNQPQHF. CDR3 coding DNA: TGTGCCAGTAGCATAAGTAAGTTGGGGAATCAGCCCCAGCATTTT.